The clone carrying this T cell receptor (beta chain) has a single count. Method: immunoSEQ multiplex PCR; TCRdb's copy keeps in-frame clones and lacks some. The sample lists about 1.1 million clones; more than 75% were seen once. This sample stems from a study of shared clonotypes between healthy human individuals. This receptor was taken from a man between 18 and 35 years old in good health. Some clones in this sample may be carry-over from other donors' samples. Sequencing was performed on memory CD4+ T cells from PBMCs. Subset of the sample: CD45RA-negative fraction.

The CDR3 DNA sequence: TGTGCCAGCTCACTTCACCGGCCTAGCGGGACCGGCAATGAGCAGTTCTTC. Protein: CASSLHRPSGTGNEQFF. The chain uses TRBV18 and TRBJ2-1, with 9 bases aligning to TRBD2. The CDR3 extends over 17 amino acids. V was clipped by 4 bases and J by 6 bases; unmatched bases: 13. Per germline, CDR1 KGHSH and CDR2 LQKENI.